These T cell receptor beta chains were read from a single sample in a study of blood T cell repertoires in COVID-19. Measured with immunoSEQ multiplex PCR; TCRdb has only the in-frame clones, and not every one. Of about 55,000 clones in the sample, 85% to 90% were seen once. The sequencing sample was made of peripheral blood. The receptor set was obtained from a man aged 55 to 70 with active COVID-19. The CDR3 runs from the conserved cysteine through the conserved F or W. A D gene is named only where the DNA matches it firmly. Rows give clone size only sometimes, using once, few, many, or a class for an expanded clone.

CDR3: CASSASGTGWDEQFF
DNA: TGTGCCAGCAGCGCATCCGGGACAGGATGGGATGAGCAGTTCTTC
J: TRBJ2-1
V: TRBV9
D: TRBD1
size: NA

CDR3: CATAPGGSYGYTF
DNA: TGTGCCACGGCCCCGGGGGGGAGCTATGGCTACACCTTC
J: TRBJ1-2
V: TRBV11-2
D: NA
size: once

CDR3: CASRQGAWNTEAFF
DNA: TGTGCCAGCAGACAGGGGGCTTGGAACACTGAAGCTTTCTTT
J: TRBJ1-1
V: TRBV3-1/TRBV3-2
D: TRBD1
size: NA

CDR3: CSVGPAVGTGELFF
DNA: TGCAGCGTTGGACCCGCGGTTGGCACCGGGGAGCTGTTTTTT
J: TRBJ2-2
V: TRBV29-1
D: NA
size: once

CDR3: CASTRTLDFYEQYF
DNA: TGTGCCAGCACTCGGACTCTTGACTTCTACGAGCAGTACTTC
J: TRBJ2-7
V: TRBV7-9
D: NA
size: once

CDR3: CASSTGYSYNEQFF
DNA: TGTGCCAGCAGTACCGGGTACTCCTACAATGAGCAGTTCTTC
J: TRBJ2-1
V: TRBV6-5
D: NA
size: few

CDR3: CASSSSDRGPDVGNQPQHF
DNA: TGTGCCAGCAGCTCTAGCGACAGGGGTCCGGATGTTGGGAATCAGCCCCAGCATTTT
J: TRBJ1-5
V: TRBV6-6
D: TRBD1
size: NA

CDR3: CASSPGQGSTEAFF
DNA: TGCGCCAGCAGCCCGGGACAGGGGTCCACTGAAGCTTTCTTT
J: TRBJ1-1
V: TRBV4-1
D: TRBD1
size: few

CDR3: CASSFGTGGWAFF
DNA: TGTGCCAGTAGTTTCGGGACAGGGGGTTGGGCTTTCTTT
J: TRBJ1-1
V: TRBV19
D: TRBD1
size: NA

CDR3: CATSNRGTGELFF
DNA: TGTGCCACCAGTAACAGGGGGACCGGGGAGCTGTTTTTT
J: TRBJ2-2
V: TRBV24-1
D: TRBD1
size: NA

CDR3: CASSPRTHTRENTGELFF
DNA: TGTGCCAGCTCACCCCGGACTCACACACGGGAAAACACCGGGGAGCTGTTTTTT
J: TRBJ2-2
V: TRBV18
D: NA
size: NA

CDR3: CASSLLGTSGTPGYGQFF
DNA: TGTGCCAGCAGTTTACTGGGGACTAGCGGGACGCCCGGGTATGGGCAGTTCTTC
J: TRBJ2-1
V: TRBV27
D: TRBD2
size: NA

CDR3: CASSDSGNTEAFF
DNA: TGTGCCAGCAGTGATTCCGGGAACACTGAAGCTTTCTTT
J: TRBJ1-1
V: TRBV2
D: NA
size: NA

CDR3: CASTDFGGYTF
DNA: TGTGCCAGCACAGATTTCGGGGGCTACACCTTC
J: TRBJ1-2
V: TRBV25-1
D: NA
size: medium-sized

CDR3: CASSLGRLAGGEQFF
DNA: TGTGCCAGCAGCTTAGGGAGACTAGCGGGAGGTGAGCAGTTCTTC
J: TRBJ2-1
V: TRBV7-8
D: TRBD2
size: NA

CDR3: CASSPGAGTGVSTGELFF
DNA: TGCGCCAGCAGCCCCGGGGCCGGGACAGGGGTTAGCACCGGGGAGCTGTTTTTT
J: TRBJ2-2
V: TRBV4-1
D: TRBD1
size: few

CDR3: CASSKQGYGNQPQHF
DNA: TGTGCCAGCAGCAAGCAGGGATATGGCAATCAGCCCCAGCATTTT
J: TRBJ1-5
V: TRBV7-8
D: NA
size: NA

CDR3: CASSIGLGAATNEKLFF
DNA: TGTGCCAGTAGTATCGGTTTGGGCGCCGCAACTAATGAAAAACTGTTTTTT
J: TRBJ1-4
V: TRBV19
D: NA
size: NA

CDR3: CASSQRGTSGRYNGELFF
DNA: TGCGCCAGCAGCCAAAGGGGGACTAGCGGGAGGTATAACGGGGAGCTGTTTTTT
J: TRBJ2-2
V: TRBV4-1
D: TRBD2
size: NA

CDR3: CASREEGRRSNQPQHF
DNA: TGTGCCAGTAGAGAGGAGGGTAGACGGAGCAATCAGCCCCAGCATTTT
J: TRBJ1-5
V: TRBV19
D: NA
size: NA

CDR3: CASSFWGPVPYEQYF
DNA: TGTGCCAGCAGCTTTTGGGGGCCCGTACCCTACGAGCAGTACTTC
J: TRBJ2-7
V: TRBV7-8
D: NA
size: few

CDR3: CASSEQGLPGANVLTF
DNA: TGTGCCAGCAGCGAACAGGGCCTCCCTGGGGCCAACGTCCTGACTTTC
J: TRBJ2-6
V: TRBV21-1
D: NA
size: NA

CDR3: CASSPRGGGPHYEQYF
DNA: TGTGCCAGCAGTCCCCGGGGAGGGGGTCCCCACTACGAGCAGTACTTC
J: TRBJ2-7
V: TRBV28
D: NA
size: NA

CDR3: CASSDGRTYEQYF
DNA: TGTGCCAGCAGTGACGGGAGGACCTACGAGCAGTACTTC
J: TRBJ2-7
V: TRBV2
D: TRBD2
size: NA

CDR3: CASSGTGSLYSNQPQHF
DNA: TGTGCCAGCAGCGGGACAGGGTCCCTCTATAGCAATCAGCCCCAGCATTTT
J: TRBJ1-5
V: TRBV2
D: TRBD1
size: NA

CDR3: CATSRGNQPQHF
DNA: TGTGCCACCAGTCGGGGCAATCAGCCCCAGCATTTT
J: TRBJ1-5
V: TRBV24-1
D: NA
size: NA

CDR3: CASSQESSGSSYEQYF
DNA: TGTGCCAGCAGCCAAGAGAGTAGCGGGAGCTCCTACGAGCAGTACTTC
J: TRBJ2-7
V: TRBV3-1/TRBV3-2
D: TRBD2
size: once

CDR3: CASSIGGITDTQYF
DNA: TGTGCCAGTAGTATAGGCGGTATAACAGATACGCAGTATTTT
J: TRBJ2-3
V: TRBV19
D: NA
size: NA

CDR3: CASTPRDTAYNEQFF
DNA: TGTGCCAGCACCCCCCGGGACACCGCCTACAATGAGCAGTTCTTC
J: TRBJ2-1
V: TRBV27
D: NA
size: NA

CDR3: CASSLDMLRITTYEQYF
DNA: TGTGCCAGCAGTCTCGACATGCTTAGAATCACCACCTACGAGCAGTACTTC
J: TRBJ2-7
V: TRBV6-6
D: NA
size: NA

CDR3: CASSQDRGGYNEQFF
DNA: TGCGCCAGCAGCCAAGATCGAGGGGGTTACAATGAGCAGTTCTTC
J: TRBJ2-1
V: TRBV4-1
D: NA
size: NA

CDR3: CASSLELVNSYNEQFF
DNA: TGTGCCAGCAGCTTAGAACTAGTTAACTCCTACAATGAGCAGTTCTTC
J: TRBJ2-1
V: TRBV11-2
D: NA
size: NA

CDR3: CASSETNTYEQYF
DNA: TGCGCCAGCAGCGAAACTAACACCTACGAGCAGTACTTC
J: TRBJ2-7
V: TRBV5-1
D: NA
size: NA

CDR3: CSVESPTGVSYEQYF
DNA: TGCAGCGTTGAGAGCCCTACAGGCGTCTCATACGAGCAGTACTTC
J: TRBJ2-7
V: TRBV29-1
D: NA
size: NA

CDR3: CASSKETGAKNIQYF
DNA: TGTGCCAGCAGCAAAGAGACGGGAGCCAAAAACATTCAGTACTTC
J: TRBJ2-4
V: TRBV21-1
D: NA
size: few

CDR3: CASSQDEGEGFYEQYF
DNA: TGCGCCAGCAGCCAAGATGAGGGAGAAGGGTTTTACGAGCAGTACTTC
J: TRBJ2-7
V: TRBV4-1
D: NA
size: NA

CDR3: CATSSGEGITDTQYF
DNA: TGTGCCACCAGTAGTGGAGAAGGAATCACAGATACGCAGTATTTT
J: TRBJ2-3
V: TRBV24-1
D: NA
size: NA

CDR3: CASSLGGRGTEAFF
DNA: TGTGCCAGCAGCTTGGGCGGCAGGGGCACTGAAGCTTTCTTT
J: TRBJ1-1
V: TRBV5-6
D: NA
size: few

CDR3: CASSGRDRASYEQYF
DNA: TGTGCCAGCAGCGGTCGGGACAGGGCCTCCTACGAGCAGTACTTC
J: TRBJ2-7
V: TRBV28
D: TRBD1
size: NA

CDR3: CASTRVSVNTEAFF
DNA: TGTGCCAGCACCAGGGTTTCCGTGAACACTGAAGCTTTCTTT
J: TRBJ1-1
V: TRBV11-2
D: NA
size: NA

CDR3: CASSYKTGFHEQYF
DNA: TGTGCCAGCAGTTACAAGACAGGTTTCCACGAGCAGTACTTC
J: TRBJ2-7
V: TRBV27
D: NA
size: once

CDR3: CASSYSMGQKNSPLHF
DNA: TGTGCCAGCAGTTACTCGATGGGACAGAAAAATTCACCCCTCCACTTT
J: TRBJ1-6
V: TRBV6-5
D: TRBD1
size: NA

CDR3: CASSLGLAGYNEQFF
DNA: TGTGCCAGCAGCTTAGGGCTAGCGGGGTATAATGAGCAGTTCTTC
J: TRBJ2-1
V: TRBV11-3
D: TRBD2
size: NA

CDR3: CASTRAGNRYGYTF
DNA: TGTGCCAGCACCCGAGCGGGGAATCGCTATGGCTACACCTTC
J: TRBJ1-2
V: TRBV27
D: NA
size: NA

CDR3: CASSFKLAGTDTQYF
DNA: TGTGCCAGCAGCTTCAAACTAGCCGGCACAGATACGCAGTATTTT
J: TRBJ2-3
V: TRBV11-3
D: NA
size: NA

CDR3: CASSGTGGQPQHF
DNA: TGCGCCAGCTCAGGGACAGGGGGTCAGCCCCAGCATTTT
J: TRBJ1-5
V: TRBV5-1
D: TRBD1
size: NA

CDR3: CASSPGLAGSWALYEQYF
DNA: TGTGCCAGTAGTCCGGGACTAGCGGGAAGTTGGGCTTTGTACGAGCAGTACTTC
J: TRBJ2-7
V: TRBV19
D: TRBD2
size: NA

CDR3: CASSLAGGGYEQYF
DNA: TGTGCCAGCAGCTTAGCGGGGGGTGGCTACGAGCAGTACTTC
J: TRBJ2-7
V: TRBV7-9
D: NA
size: NA

CDR3: CAISESRTSGRYYNEQFF
DNA: TGTGCCATCAGTGAGTCAAGGACTAGCGGCCGTTACTACAATGAGCAGTTCTTC
J: TRBJ2-1
V: TRBV10-3
D: TRBD2
size: NA

CDR3: CSASHSSGGRKETQYF
DNA: TGCAGTGCAAGTCATTCTAGCGGAGGGAGAAAAGAGACCCAGTACTTC
J: TRBJ2-5
V: TRBV20-1
D: TRBD2
size: NA

CDR3: CASSPSRGLYTEAFF
DNA: TGTGCCAGCAGTCCCTCGAGGGGGCTGTACACTGAAGCTTTCTTT
J: TRBJ1-1
V: TRBV28
D: TRBD1
size: once

CDR3: CASSVRGPALWDEQFF
DNA: TGTGCCAGCAGCGTAAGGGGGCCGGCCCTTTGGGATGAGCAGTTCTTC
J: TRBJ2-1
V: TRBV9
D: TRBD1
size: NA

CDR3: CASGWTSGSYEQYF
DNA: TGTGCTAGTGGTTGGACTAGCGGGAGCTACGAGCAGTACTTC
J: TRBJ2-7
V: TRBV12-5
D: TRBD2
size: NA

CDR3: CASSLALNREETQYF
DNA: TGTGCCAGCAGCTTAGCGCTTAACAGGGAGGAGACCCAGTACTTC
J: TRBJ2-5
V: TRBV7-2
D: NA
size: NA

CDR3: CASSPRDTYEQYF
DNA: TGTGCCAGCAGCCCCAGGGATACCTACGAGCAGTACTTC
J: TRBJ2-7
V: TRBV7-8
D: NA
size: NA

CDR3: CASTPVGRETQYF
DNA: TGTGCCAGCACCCCTGTGGGCCGGGAGACCCAGTACTTC
J: TRBJ2-5
V: TRBV6-2/TRBV6-3
D: NA
size: once

CDR3: CASSQEDRGRTEAFF
DNA: TGCGCCAGCAGCCAAGAAGACAGGGGAAGAACTGAAGCTTTCTTT
J: TRBJ1-1
V: TRBV4-1
D: TRBD1
size: NA

CDR3: CASSGGETQYF
DNA: TGCGCCAGCAGCGGGGGGGAGACCCAGTACTTC
J: TRBJ2-5
V: TRBV10-1
D: TRBD2
size: NA

CDR3: CAWRQTGGSVEQYF
DNA: TGTGCCTGGAGGCAGACAGGGGGCTCTGTAGAGCAGTACTTC
J: TRBJ2-7
V: TRBV30
D: TRBD1
size: NA

CDR3: CASSLGTGGGNQPQHF
DNA: TGTGCCAGCAGCCTAGGGACAGGGGGAGGCAATCAGCCCCAGCATTTT
J: TRBJ1-5
V: TRBV3-1/TRBV3-2
D: TRBD1
size: few